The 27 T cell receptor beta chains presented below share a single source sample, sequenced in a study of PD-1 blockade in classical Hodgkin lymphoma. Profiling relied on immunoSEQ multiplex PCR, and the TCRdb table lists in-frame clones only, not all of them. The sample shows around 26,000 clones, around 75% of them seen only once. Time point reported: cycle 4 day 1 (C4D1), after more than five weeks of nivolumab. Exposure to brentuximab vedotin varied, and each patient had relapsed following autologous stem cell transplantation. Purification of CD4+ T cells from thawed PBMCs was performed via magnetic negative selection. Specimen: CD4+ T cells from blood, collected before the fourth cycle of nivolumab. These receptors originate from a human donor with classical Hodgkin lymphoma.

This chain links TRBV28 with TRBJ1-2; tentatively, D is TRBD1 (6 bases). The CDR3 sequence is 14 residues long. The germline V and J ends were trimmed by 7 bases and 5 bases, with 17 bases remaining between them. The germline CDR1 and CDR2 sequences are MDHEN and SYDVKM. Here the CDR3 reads CASTSIGGGYGYTF. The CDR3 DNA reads TGTGCCAGCACCTCAATCGGGGGCGGTTATGGCTACACCTTC.

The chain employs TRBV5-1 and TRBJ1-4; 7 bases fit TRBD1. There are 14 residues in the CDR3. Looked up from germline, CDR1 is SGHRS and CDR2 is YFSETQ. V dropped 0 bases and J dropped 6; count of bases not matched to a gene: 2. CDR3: CASSLGRGDEKLFF. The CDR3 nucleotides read TGCGCCAGCAGCTTGGGCAGGGGGGATGAAAAACTGTTTTTT.

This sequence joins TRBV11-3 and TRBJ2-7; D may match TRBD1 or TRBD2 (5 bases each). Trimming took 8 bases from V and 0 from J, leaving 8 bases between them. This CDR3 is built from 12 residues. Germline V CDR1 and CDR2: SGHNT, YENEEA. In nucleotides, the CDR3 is TGTGCCAGCGGGGACGTCTCCTACGAGCAGTACTTC. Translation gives CASGDVSYEQYF.

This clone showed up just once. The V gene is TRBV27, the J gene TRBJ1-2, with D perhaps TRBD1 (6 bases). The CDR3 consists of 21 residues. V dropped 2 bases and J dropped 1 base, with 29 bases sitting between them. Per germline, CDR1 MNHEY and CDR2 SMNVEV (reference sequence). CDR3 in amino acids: CASSLNFPGTPYPGLNYGYTF. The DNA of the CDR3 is TGTGCCAGCAGTTTAAACTTCCCCGGGACACCTTACCCGGGCCTTAACTATGGCTACACCTTC.

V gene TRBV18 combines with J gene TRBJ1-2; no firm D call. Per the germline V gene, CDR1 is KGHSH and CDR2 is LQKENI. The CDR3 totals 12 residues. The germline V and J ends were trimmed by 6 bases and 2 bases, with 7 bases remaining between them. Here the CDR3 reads CASSQENYGYTF. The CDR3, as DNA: TGTGCCAGCTCCCAAGAGAACTATGGCTACACCTTC.

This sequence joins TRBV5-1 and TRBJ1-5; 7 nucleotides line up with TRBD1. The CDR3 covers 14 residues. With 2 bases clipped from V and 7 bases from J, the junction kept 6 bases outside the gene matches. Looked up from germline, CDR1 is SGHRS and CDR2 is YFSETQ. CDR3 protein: CASSFQGGGQPQHF. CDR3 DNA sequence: TGCGCCAGCAGCTTCCAGGGGGGAGGCCAGCCCCAGCATTTT.

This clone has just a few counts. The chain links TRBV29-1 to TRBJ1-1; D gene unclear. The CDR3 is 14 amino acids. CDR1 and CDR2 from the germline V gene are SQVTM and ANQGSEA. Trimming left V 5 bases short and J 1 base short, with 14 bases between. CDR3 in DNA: TGCAGCGTTTACAAGACCGACTGGAACACTGAAGCTTTCTTT. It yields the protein CSVYKTDWNTEAFF.

CDR3 nucleotide sequence: TGTGCCATCAGTGTTGGAGGGACAGGGGAACGGGAGCAGTACTTC. Translating it yields CAISVGGTGEREQYF. J is TRBJ2-7 and V is TRBV10-3; 10 nucleotides agree with TRBD1. CDR1 ENHRY and CDR2 SYGVKD come from the germline V gene. The V segment lost 4 bases and the J segment 7 bases; nucleotides outside the gene matches: 10. The CDR3 is made up of 15 amino acids.

CDR3 protein: CASRQGQQTYNEQFF. As DNA, the CDR3 is TGTGCCAGTCGACAGGGGCAGCAAACCTACAATGAGCAGTTCTTC. The V and J genes are TRBV18 and TRBJ2-1; 8 bases match TRBD1. CDR3 length: 15 residues. With 9 bases clipped from V and 2 bases from J, the junction kept 9 bases outside the gene matches. Germline V lookup: CDR1 KGHSH, CDR2 LQKENI.

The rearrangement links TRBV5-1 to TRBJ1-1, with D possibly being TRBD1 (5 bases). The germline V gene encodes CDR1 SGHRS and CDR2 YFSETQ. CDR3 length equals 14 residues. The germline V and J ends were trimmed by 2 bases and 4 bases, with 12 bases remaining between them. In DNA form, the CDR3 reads TGCGCCAGCAGCTTAGAAGGGGTGGGCACTGAAGCTTTCTTT. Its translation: CASSLEGVGTEAFF.

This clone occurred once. CDR3 DNA sequence: TGCGCCAGCAGCCAGGGACTAGATGGCGGGGAGCTGTTTTTT. Translation gives CASSQGLDGGELFF. The chain uses TRBV5-1 and TRBJ2-2, with 8 bases identical to TRBD2. CDR3 length: 14 residues. Germline V gene sequence: CDR1 SGHRS, CDR2 YFSETQ. The J segment lost 7 bases and the V segment lost 4 bases, leaving 6 bases of the junction unmatched.

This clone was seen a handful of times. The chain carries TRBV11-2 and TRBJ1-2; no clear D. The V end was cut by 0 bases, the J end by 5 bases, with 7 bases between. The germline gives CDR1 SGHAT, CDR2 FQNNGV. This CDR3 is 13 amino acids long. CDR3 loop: CASSLDRRYGYTF. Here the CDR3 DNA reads TGTGCCAGCAGCTTAGATAGACGATATGGCTACACCTTC.

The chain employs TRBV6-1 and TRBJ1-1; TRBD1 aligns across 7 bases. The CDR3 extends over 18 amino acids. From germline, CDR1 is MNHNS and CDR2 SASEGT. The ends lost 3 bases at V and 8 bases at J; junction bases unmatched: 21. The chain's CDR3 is CASSEKRQGGYSPIEAFF. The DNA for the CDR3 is TGTGCCAGCAGTGAGAAGAGGCAGGGGGGCTATTCTCCGATCGAAGCTTTCTTT.

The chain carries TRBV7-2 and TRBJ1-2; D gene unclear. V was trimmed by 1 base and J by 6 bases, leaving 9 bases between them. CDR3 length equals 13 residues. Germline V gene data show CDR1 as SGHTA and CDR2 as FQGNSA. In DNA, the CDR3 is TGTGCCAGCAGCTTAGGGGGAGAACATGGCTACACCTTC. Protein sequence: CASSLGGEHGYTF.

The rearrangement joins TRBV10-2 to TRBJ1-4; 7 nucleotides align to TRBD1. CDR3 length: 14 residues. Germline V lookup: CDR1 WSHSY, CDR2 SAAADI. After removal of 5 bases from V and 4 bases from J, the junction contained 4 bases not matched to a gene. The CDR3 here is CASSRQGDNEKLFF. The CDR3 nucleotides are TGCGCCAGCAGTAGGCAGGGGGATAATGAAAAACTGTTTTTT.

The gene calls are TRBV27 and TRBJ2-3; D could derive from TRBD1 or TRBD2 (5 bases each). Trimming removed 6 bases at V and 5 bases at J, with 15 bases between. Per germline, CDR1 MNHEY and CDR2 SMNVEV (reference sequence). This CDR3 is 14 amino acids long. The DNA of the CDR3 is TGTGCCAGCAGCTATCTCGGGGCGGGAGATACGCAGTATTTT. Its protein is CASSYLGAGDTQYF.

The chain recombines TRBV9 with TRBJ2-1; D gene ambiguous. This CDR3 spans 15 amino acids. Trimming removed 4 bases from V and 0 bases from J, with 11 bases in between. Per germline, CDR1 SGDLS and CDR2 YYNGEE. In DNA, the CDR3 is TGTGCCAGCAGCCCTCCCCACAGCTCCTACAATGAGCAGTTCTTC. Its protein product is CASSPPHSSYNEQFF.

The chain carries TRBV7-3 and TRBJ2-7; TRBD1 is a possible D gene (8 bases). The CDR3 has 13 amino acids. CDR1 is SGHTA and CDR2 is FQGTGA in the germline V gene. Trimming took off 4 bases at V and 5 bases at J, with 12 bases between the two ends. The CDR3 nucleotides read TGTGCCAGCAGCTGGACAGGGAGGGACGAGCAGTACTTC. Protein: CASSWTGRDEQYF.

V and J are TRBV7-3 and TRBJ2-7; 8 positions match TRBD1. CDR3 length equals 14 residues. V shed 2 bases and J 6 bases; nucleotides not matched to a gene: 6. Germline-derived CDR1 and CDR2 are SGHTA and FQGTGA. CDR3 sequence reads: CASSLGQGSGEQYF. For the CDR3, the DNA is TGTGCCAGCAGCTTAGGACAGGGCTCGGGCGAGCAGTACTTC. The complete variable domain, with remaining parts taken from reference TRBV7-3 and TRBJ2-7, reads GAGVSQTPSNKVTEKGKYVELRCDPISGHTALYWYRQSLGQGPEFLIYFQGTGAADDSGLPNDRFFAVRPEGSVSTLKIQRTERGDSAVYLCASSLGQGSGEQYFGPGTRLTVT.

The CDR3 DNA sequence: TGTGCCTGGAGTCTGCCTCTAGGACTAGCGGGGGGGCCGATCGCAGATACGCAGTATTTT. It codes for CAWSLPLGLAGGPIADTQYF. The V gene is TRBV30, the J gene TRBJ2-3; 15 positions agree with TRBD2. The CDR3 consists of 20 residues. The trim removed 2 bases at V and 4 bases at J, leaving 16 bases unmatched. The germline CDR1 and CDR2 sequences are GTSNPN and SVGIG (reference sequence).

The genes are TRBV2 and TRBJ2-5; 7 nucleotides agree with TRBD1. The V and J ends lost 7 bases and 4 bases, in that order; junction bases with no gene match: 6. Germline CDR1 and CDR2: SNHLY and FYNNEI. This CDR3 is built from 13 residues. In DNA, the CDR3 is TGTGCCAGCATAAGGGGGCAGGTAGAGACCCAGTACTTC. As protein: CASIRGQVETQYF.

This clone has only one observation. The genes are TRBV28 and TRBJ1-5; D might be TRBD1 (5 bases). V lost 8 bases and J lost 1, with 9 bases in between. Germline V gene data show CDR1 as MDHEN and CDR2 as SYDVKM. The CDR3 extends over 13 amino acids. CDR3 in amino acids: CASRGSSNQPQHF. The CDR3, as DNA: TGTGCCAGCCGGGGGTCAAGCAATCAGCCCCAGCATTTT.

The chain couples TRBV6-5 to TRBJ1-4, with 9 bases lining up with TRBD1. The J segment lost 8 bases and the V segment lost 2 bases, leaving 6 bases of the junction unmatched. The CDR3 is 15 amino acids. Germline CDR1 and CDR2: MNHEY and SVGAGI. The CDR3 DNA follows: TGTGCCAGCAGTTACACGGGACAGGGTGGAGAAAAACTGTTTTTT. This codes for CASSYTGQGGEKLFF.

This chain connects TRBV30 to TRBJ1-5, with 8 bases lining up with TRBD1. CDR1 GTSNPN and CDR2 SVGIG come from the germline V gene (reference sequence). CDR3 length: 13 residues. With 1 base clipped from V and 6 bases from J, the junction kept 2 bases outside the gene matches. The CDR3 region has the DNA TGTGCCTGGAGTGGGACAGGGAGTCAGCCCCAGCATTTT. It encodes CAWSGTGSQPQHF.

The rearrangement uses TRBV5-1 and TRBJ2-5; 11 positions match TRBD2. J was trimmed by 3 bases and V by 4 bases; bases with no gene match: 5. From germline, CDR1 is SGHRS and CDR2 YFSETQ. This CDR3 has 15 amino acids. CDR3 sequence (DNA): TGCGCCAGCAGCACAGGGGGACTAGCGGAAGAGACCCAGTACTTC. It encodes CASSTGGLAEETQYF.

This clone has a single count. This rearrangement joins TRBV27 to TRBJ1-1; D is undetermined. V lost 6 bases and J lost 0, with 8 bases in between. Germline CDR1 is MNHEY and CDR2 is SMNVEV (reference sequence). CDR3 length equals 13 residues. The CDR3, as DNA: TGTGCCAGCAGCTCTTCCATGAACACTGAAGCTTTCTTT. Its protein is CASSSSMNTEAFF.

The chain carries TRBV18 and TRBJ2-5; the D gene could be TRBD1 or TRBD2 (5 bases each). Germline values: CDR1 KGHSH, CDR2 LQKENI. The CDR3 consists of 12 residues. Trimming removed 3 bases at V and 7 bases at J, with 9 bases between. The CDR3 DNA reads TGTGCCAGCTCACCGGGGACCGGGACCCAGTACTTC. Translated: CASSPGTGTQYF.